These T cell receptor beta chains were read from a single sample in a study of blood T cell repertoires in COVID-19. Repertoires were generated with immunoSEQ multiplex PCR, while TCRdb's copy carries only in-frame clones and drops some. The repertoire includes fewer than 250,000 clones, more than 70% of them detected once, and over 7% sits in the top ten. Sequencing was carried out using PBMCs or T cells enriched from blood (not recorded which). The receptors were sampled from a woman between 18 and 29 years old who had recovered from COVID-19. Each CDR3 is given with its conserved first and last residue. The D gene is left open where the match is weak. Size tells how often a clone was seen (once, few, many) or the class of an expanded clone, and some rows leave it out.

v_gene: TRBV7-2; abundance: -; j_gene: TRBJ1-1; d_gene: -; CDR3aa: CASSLFISGPMNTEAFF; CDR3nt: TGTGCCAGCAGCTTATTTATAAGTGGGCCCATGAACACTGAAGCTTTCTTT
v_gene: TRBV7-9; abundance: -; j_gene: TRBJ2-5; d_gene: TRBD2; CDR3aa: CASSLSVTSGGSETQYF; CDR3nt: TGTGCCAGCAGCTTAAGCGTTACTAGCGGGGGGTCGGAGACCCAGTACTTC
v_gene: TRBV11-2; abundance: -; j_gene: TRBJ1-1; d_gene: -; CDR3aa: CASSSFTGSTEAFF; CDR3nt: TGTGCCAGCAGCTCATTTACAGGGTCCACTGAAGCTTTCTTT
v_gene: TRBV2; abundance: -; j_gene: TRBJ1-1; d_gene: -; CDR3aa: CASSDILDEAFF; CDR3nt: TGTGCCAGCAGTGATATTTTAGATGAAGCTTTCTTT
v_gene: TRBV12-3/TRBV12-4; abundance: -; j_gene: TRBJ2-3; d_gene: -; CDR3aa: CASSSGADTQYF; CDR3nt: TGTGCCAGCAGTTCAGGGGCAGATACGCAGTATTTT
v_gene: TRBV7-3; abundance: -; j_gene: TRBJ1-4; d_gene: -; CDR3aa: CASSSATNEKLFF; CDR3nt: TGTGCCAGCAGCTCTGCAACTAATGAAAAACTGTTTTTT
v_gene: TRBV28; abundance: -; j_gene: TRBJ1-2; d_gene: TRBD1; CDR3aa: CASSLGLGQGAGNYGYTF; CDR3nt: TGTGCCAGCAGTTTGGGGCTTGGTCAGGGGGCAGGGAACTATGGCTACACCTTC
v_gene: TRBV2; abundance: -; j_gene: TRBJ2-7; d_gene: -; CDR3aa: CASLLQGYEQYF; CDR3nt: TGTGCCAGCCTCCTACAGGGATACGAGCAGTACTTC
v_gene: TRBV4-1; abundance: once; j_gene: TRBJ1-1; d_gene: TRBD1; CDR3aa: CASSQSRGLLGTEAFF; CDR3nt: TGCGCCAGCAGCCAATCCAGGGGGCTTTTGGGGACTGAAGCTTTCTTT
v_gene: TRBV19; abundance: -; j_gene: TRBJ2-2; d_gene: -; CDR3aa: CASSNRQGGTGELFF; CDR3nt: TGTGCCAGCTCAAATCGGCAGGGAGGAACCGGGGAGCTGTTTTTT
v_gene: TRBV10-2; abundance: -; j_gene: TRBJ2-7; d_gene: -; CDR3aa: CASSDNEQYF; CDR3nt: TGCGCCAGCAGTGATAACGAGCAGTACTTC
v_gene: TRBV6-1; abundance: -; j_gene: TRBJ2-3; d_gene: TRBD2; CDR3aa: CASRKGGAGEDTQYF; CDR3nt: TGTGCCAGCAGGAAGGGAGGGGCGGGGGAGGATACGCAGTATTTT
v_gene: TRBV5-1; abundance: -; j_gene: TRBJ1-6; d_gene: TRBD1; CDR3aa: CASSFGTGGSPLHF; CDR3nt: TGCGCCAGCAGCTTCGGGACAGGGGGATCACCCCTCCACTTT
v_gene: TRBV28; abundance: -; j_gene: TRBJ1-1; d_gene: TRBD1; CDR3aa: CASSPRGVNTEAFF; CDR3nt: TGTGCCAGCAGTCCCAGGGGGGTGAACACTGAAGCTTTCTTT
v_gene: TRBV5-1; abundance: -; j_gene: TRBJ2-7; d_gene: -; CDR3aa: CASSLDSGALNYEQYF; CDR3nt: TGCGCCAGCAGCTTGGATTCAGGTGCTCTCAACTACGAGCAGTACTTC
v_gene: TRBV6-5; abundance: -; j_gene: TRBJ1-2; d_gene: TRBD1; CDR3aa: CASATGTGGNYGYTF; CDR3nt: TGTGCCAGCGCAACCGGGACAGGGGGTAACTATGGCTACACCTTC
v_gene: TRBV10-3; abundance: -; j_gene: TRBJ1-1; d_gene: -; CDR3aa: CAIRRDLNTEAFF; CDR3nt: TGTGCCATCAGGAGGGATCTAAACACTGAAGCTTTCTTT
v_gene: TRBV19; abundance: -; j_gene: TRBJ1-5; d_gene: TRBD1; CDR3aa: CASSIDSGQGSNQPQHF; CDR3nt: TGTGCCAGTAGTATAGATTCCGGACAGGGCTCAAATCAGCCCCAGCATTTT
v_gene: TRBV13; abundance: -; j_gene: TRBJ2-7; d_gene: TRBD1; CDR3aa: CASSLTGTEQYF; CDR3nt: TGTGCCAGCTCCTTGACAGGGACCGAGCAGTACTTC
v_gene: TRBV28; abundance: -; j_gene: TRBJ1-5; d_gene: TRBD1; CDR3aa: CASNRPRQGIQPQHF; CDR3nt: TGTGCCAGCAACAGGCCTCGACAGGGAATCCAGCCCCAGCATTTT
v_gene: TRBV7-9; abundance: few; j_gene: TRBJ1-4; d_gene: -; CDR3aa: CASSLQQTVEKLFF; CDR3nt: TGTGCCAGCAGCTTACAACAGACGGTTGAAAAACTGTTTTTT
v_gene: TRBV11-2; abundance: -; j_gene: TRBJ1-1; d_gene: TRBD1; CDR3aa: CASSLQGTRTEAFF; CDR3nt: TGTGCCAGCAGCCTACAGGGGACGCGCACTGAAGCTTTCTTT
v_gene: TRBV6-5; abundance: -; j_gene: TRBJ1-2; d_gene: -; CDR3aa: CASTQGFYGYTF; CDR3nt: TGTGCCAGCACCCAGGGCTTCTATGGCTACACCTTC
v_gene: TRBV9; abundance: -; j_gene: TRBJ2-1; d_gene: -; CDR3aa: CASSEFSDSEQFF; CDR3nt: TGTGCCAGCAGCGAGTTTAGCGATTCTGAGCAGTTCTTC
v_gene: TRBV5-4; abundance: -; j_gene: TRBJ2-3; d_gene: TRBD2; CDR3aa: CASSLTSGGFSTDTQYF; CDR3nt: TGTGCCAGCAGCTTGACTAGCGGGGGGTTCAGCACAGATACGCAGTATTTT
v_gene: TRBV10-1; abundance: -; j_gene: TRBJ1-4; d_gene: -; CDR3aa: CASSPYNPGGRTNEKLFF; CDR3nt: TGCGCCAGCAGCCCTTATAATCCGGGAGGGAGGACTAATGAAAAACTGTTTTTT
v_gene: TRBV5-6; abundance: -; j_gene: TRBJ1-5; d_gene: -; CDR3aa: CASSLAQGSNQPQHF; CDR3nt: TGTGCCAGCAGCTTGGCCCAGGGCAGCAATCAGCCCCAGCATTTT
v_gene: TRBV9; abundance: -; j_gene: TRBJ2-4; d_gene: -; CDR3aa: CASSVGSGNKNIQYF; CDR3nt: TGTGCCAGCAGCGTAGGTTCGGGGAACAAAAACATTCAGTACTTC
v_gene: TRBV6-2/TRBV6-3; abundance: -; j_gene: TRBJ1-1; d_gene: -; CDR3aa: CASSYPGREAFF; CDR3nt: TGTGCCAGCAGTTACCCGGGAAGGGAAGCTTTCTTT
v_gene: TRBV2; abundance: -; j_gene: TRBJ1-2; d_gene: -; CDR3aa: CASREPHRDNSGYTF; CDR3nt: TGTGCCAGCAGGGAACCTCACCGGGACAACTCTGGCTACACCTTC
v_gene: TRBV25-1; abundance: -; j_gene: TRBJ2-3; d_gene: -; CDR3aa: CASSDWTAADTQYF; CDR3nt: TGTGCCAGCAGTGACTGGACAGCCGCAGATACGCAGTATTTT
v_gene: TRBV15; abundance: -; j_gene: TRBJ2-7; d_gene: -; CDR3aa: CATSRDNRQGFYEQYF; CDR3nt: TGTGCCACCAGCAGAGATAACAGGCAGGGATTCTACGAGCAGTACTTC
v_gene: TRBV3-1/TRBV3-2; abundance: -; j_gene: TRBJ1-1; d_gene: TRBD1; CDR3aa: CASSQDRGRRLNTEAFF; CDR3nt: TGTGCCAGCAGCCAAGACAGGGGGCGGAGATTGAACACTGAAGCTTTCTTT
v_gene: TRBV10-3; abundance: -; j_gene: TRBJ1-5; d_gene: TRBD1; CDR3aa: CAISRDREQPQHF; CDR3nt: TGTGCCATCAGTAGGGACAGGGAACAGCCCCAGCATTTT
v_gene: TRBV5-1; abundance: -; j_gene: TRBJ2-5; d_gene: -; CDR3aa: CASSLAEAAQETQYF; CDR3nt: TGCGCCAGCAGCTTGGCCGAGGCAGCCCAAGAGACCCAGTACTTC
v_gene: TRBV25-1; abundance: -; j_gene: TRBJ1-2; d_gene: TRBD1; CDR3aa: CASSATPGQGTNYGYTF; CDR3nt: TGTGCCAGCAGTGCGACCCCGGGACAGGGGACTAACTATGGCTACACCTTC
v_gene: TRBV2; abundance: -; j_gene: TRBJ1-1; d_gene: -; CDR3aa: CASSGSYDGGSTEAFF; CDR3nt: TGTGCCAGCAGTGGATCGTACGACGGGGGGAGCACTGAAGCTTTCTTT
v_gene: TRBV6-5; abundance: -; j_gene: TRBJ1-1; d_gene: TRBD1; CDR3aa: CAAKRQGGDTEAFF; CDR3nt: TGTGCCGCAAAAAGACAGGGGGGAGACACTGAAGCTTTCTTT
v_gene: TRBV29-1; abundance: -; j_gene: TRBJ2-1; d_gene: -; CDR3aa: CSVDGHPYNEQFF; CDR3nt: TGCAGCGTTGATGGACACCCCTACAATGAGCAGTTCTTC
v_gene: TRBV27; abundance: -; j_gene: TRBJ1-6; d_gene: TRBD1; CDR3aa: CASSQTGDRPLHF; CDR3nt: TGTGCCAGCAGTCAGACAGGGGACCGGCCCCTCCACTTT
v_gene: TRBV28; abundance: -; j_gene: TRBJ2-2; d_gene: -; CDR3aa: CASSLSGNTGELFF; CDR3nt: TGTGCCAGCAGTTTGAGCGGGAACACCGGGGAGCTGTTTTTT
v_gene: TRBV5-1; abundance: -; j_gene: TRBJ2-3; d_gene: TRBD1; CDR3aa: CASSLGQAHTDTQYF; CDR3nt: TGCGCCAGCAGCCTGGGACAGGCCCACACAGATACGCAGTATTTT
v_gene: TRBV4-1; abundance: -; j_gene: TRBJ2-1; d_gene: TRBD2; CDR3aa: CASSQGILAGVDEQFF; CDR3nt: TGCGCCAGCAGCCAAGGTATCCTAGCGGGGGTCGATGAGCAGTTCTTC
v_gene: TRBV5-5; abundance: -; j_gene: TRBJ1-5; d_gene: -; CDR3aa: CASSPRGGVDSNQPQHF; CDR3nt: TGTGCCAGCAGCCCCCGGGGAGGGGTAGATAGCAATCAGCCCCAGCATTTT
v_gene: TRBV12-3/TRBV12-4; abundance: once; j_gene: TRBJ1-1; d_gene: -; CDR3aa: CASSYRVPEAFF; CDR3nt: TGTGCCAGCAGTTATCGAGTGCCTGAAGCTTTCTTT
v_gene: TRBV27; abundance: -; j_gene: TRBJ1-2; d_gene: -; CDR3aa: CASSLRHPTNYGYTF; CDR3nt: TGTGCCAGCAGTTTAAGACATCCGACTAACTATGGCTACACCTTC
v_gene: TRBV7-9; abundance: -; j_gene: TRBJ2-4; d_gene: -; CDR3aa: CASSLGHSQNIQYF; CDR3nt: TGTGCCAGCAGTTTGGGGCACTCACAAAACATTCAGTACTTC
v_gene: TRBV30; abundance: -; j_gene: TRBJ2-7; d_gene: -; CDR3aa: CAWSTGFRSEQYF; CDR3nt: TGTGCCTGGTCGACGGGGTTTCGTAGCGAGCAGTACTTC
v_gene: TRBV5-1; abundance: -; j_gene: TRBJ1-5; d_gene: -; CDR3aa: CASSLDGLGGQPQHF; CDR3nt: TGCGCCAGCAGCTTGGACGGGTTAGGGGGTCAGCCCCAGCATTTT
v_gene: TRBV5-1; abundance: -; j_gene: TRBJ2-7; d_gene: -; CDR3aa: CASSLGGRISYEQYF; CDR3nt: TGCGCCAGCAGCTTGGGGGGCCGGATTTCCTACGAGCAGTACTTC
v_gene: TRBV9; abundance: -; j_gene: TRBJ2-2; d_gene: -; CDR3aa: CASSAPGLDVTGELFF; CDR3nt: TGTGCCAGCAGCGCGCCGGGACTCGATGTAACCGGGGAGCTGTTTTTT
v_gene: TRBV12-5; abundance: once; j_gene: TRBJ1-2; d_gene: TRBD1; CDR3aa: CASGWDRNYGYTF; CDR3nt: TGTGCTAGTGGTTGGGACAGAAACTATGGCTACACCTTC
v_gene: TRBV12-3/TRBV12-4; abundance: -; j_gene: TRBJ1-1; d_gene: TRBD1; CDR3aa: CASRQQGHTEAFF; CDR3nt: TGTGCCAGCAGACAACAGGGGCACACTGAAGCTTTCTTT